These 18 T cell receptor beta chains were sequenced from one sample in a study of cytomegalovirus exposure and HLA in healthy donors. Primers: 60 Vbeta forward and 13 Jbeta reverse. TCRdb's table, derived via immunoSEQ multiplex PCR, lists solely in-frame clones and lacks some. The table has about 200,000 clones, about 86% seen once. Sequencing used PBMCs. These receptors were obtained from a woman younger than 45 in good health and CMV-seronegative.

Remarks on this clone: This same CDR3 is encoded by further DNA sequences in the sample. J is TRBJ1-5 and V is TRBV19, with D unresolved. V was trimmed by 1 base and J by 0 bases, leaving 7 bases between them. Germline loops: CDR1 LNHDA, CDR2 SQIVND (reference sequence). This CDR3 has 15 amino acids. The CDR3 here is CASSIGQYSNQPQHF. The CDR3 nucleotides read TGTGCCAGTAGTATAGGACAATATAGCAATCAGCCCCAGCATTTT.

The chain is built from TRBV11-2 and TRBJ2-7, with TRBD2 matching over 14 bases. Germline loops: CDR1 SGHAT, CDR2 FQNNGV. The CDR3 covers 14 residues. The V gene end was trimmed by 5 bases and the J gene end by 4 bases; junction bases not matched to a gene: 1. The CDR3 DNA is TGTGCCAGCAGCAGGACTAGCGGGAGGTACGAGCAGTACTTC. Protein sequence: CASSRTSGRYEQYF.

The chain combines TRBV28 with TRBJ1-2; D might be TRBD1 (5 bases). Trimming left V 7 bases short and J 3 bases short, with 15 bases between. This CDR3 has 14 amino acids. Germline V gene sequence: CDR1 MDHEN, CDR2 SYDVKM. The CDR3 DNA reads TGTGCCAGCACCTGGGGGGGAGAGTACTATGGCTACACCTTC. This encodes CASTWGGEYYGYTF.

This chain uses TRBV4-1 with TRBJ1-2; D possibly corresponds to TRBD1 (6 bases). Trimming left V 0 bases short and J 2 bases short, with 13 bases between. CDR3 length: 16 residues. Germline V gene data show CDR1 as MGHRA and CDR2 as YSYEKL. In nucleotides, the CDR3 is TGCGCCAGCAGCCAAGATCTAAGGACAGCAAACTATGGCTACACCTTC. Protein: CASSQDLRTANYGYTF.

The J gene is TRBJ1-1, the V gene TRBV6-5; TRBD1 might be the D (5 bases). CDR1 is MNHEY and CDR2 is SVGAGI in the germline V gene. Trimming cost V 3 bases and J 7 bases, with 15 bases left between them. The CDR3 has 14 amino acids. The CDR3 DNA sequence: TGTGCCAGCAGTTATTTGGGGGGACTTAATGAAGCTTTCTTT. Its translation: CASSYLGGLNEAFF.

The genes are TRBV5-1 and TRBJ1-1; D is unresolved. Trimming removed 1 base at V and 0 bases at J, with 7 bases between. CDR1 is SGHRS and CDR2 is YFSETQ in the germline V gene. The CDR3 loop spans 14 amino acids. The CDR3 DNA reads as TGCGCCAGCAGCTTGTTAAGCATGAACACTGAAGCTTTCTTT. Its protein product is CASSLLSMNTEAFF.

The V call is TRBV6-1, the J call TRBJ2-6, with unresolved D. The CDR3 length is 13 residues. Trimming left V 11 bases short and J 0 bases short, with 8 bases between. Germline loops: CDR1 MNHNS, CDR2 SASEGT. In DNA, the CDR3 is TGTGCCTCGCGGTTCTCTGGGGCCAACGTCCTGACTTTC. Amino acids: CASRFSGANVLTF.

This chain uses TRBV7-9 with TRBJ2-3, with D possibly matching TRBD1 (6 bases). The CDR3 loop spans 14 amino acids. With 5 bases removed from V and 6 bases from J, the gap between germline ends came to 15 bases. Germline V lookup: CDR1 SEHNR, CDR2 FQNEAQ (reference sequence). The CDR3 is CASSLAQGLDTQYF. CDR3 nucleotides: TGTGCCAGCAGCCTGGCGCAGGGGTTGGATACGCAGTATTTT.

This clone came up a few times. CDR3 DNA: TGTGCCAGCAGGGAATCTAGCGGGAGGGGGGGGCAGTTCTTC. Amino acid sequence: CASRESSGRGGQFF. The chain recombines TRBV6-5 with TRBJ2-1, with TRBD2 matching 12 bases. Germline V gives CDR1 MNHEY, CDR2 SVGAGI. The CDR3 totals 14 residues. V was pared by 6 bases and J by 12 bases, with 9 bases of the junction left unmatched.

The genes are TRBV5-1 and TRBJ2-2; D remains ambiguous. Trimming took 1 base from V and 5 from J, leaving 9 bases between them. This CDR3 is 14 amino acids long. Germline V CDR1 and CDR2: SGHRS, YFSETQ. CDR3 DNA sequence: TGCGCCAGCAGCTTGTCGGGTAATACCGGGGAGCTGTTTTTT. Amino acids: CASSLSGNTGELFF.

The genes are TRBV7-9 and TRBJ2-5; 12 bases fit TRBD2. Germline V gene sequence: CDR1 SEHNR, CDR2 FQNEAQ (reference sequence). This CDR3 comprises 17 residues. V was clipped by 3 bases and J by 5 bases; unmatched bases: 10. The CDR3 region has the DNA TGTGCCAGCAGCTTTGAGACTAGCGGGAGAGGGGGGGAGACCCAGTACTTC. As protein: CASSFETSGRGGETQYF.

The rearrangement uses TRBV6-1 and TRBJ2-3, with TRBD1 as a possible D gene (6 bases). This CDR3 is 13 amino acids long. With 6 bases removed from V and 5 bases from J, the gap between germline ends came to 12 bases. Per the germline V gene, CDR1 is MNHNS and CDR2 is SASEGT. The CDR3 bases are TGTGCCAGCAGCGATACAGGGAGAGATACGCAGTATTTT. It is translated as CASSDTGRDTQYF.

The rearrangement links TRBV4-1 to TRBJ2-1; tentative D call: TRBD2 (6 bases). This CDR3 comprises 13 residues. The germline V and J ends were trimmed by 4 bases and 3 bases, with 7 bases remaining between them. Germline lookup yields CDR1 MGHRA and CDR2 YSYEKL. The CDR3 DNA reads as TGCGCCAGCAGCCTGACTAGCTACAATGAGCAGTTCTTC. Encoded protein: CASSLTSYNEQFF.

V usage is TRBV9 and J usage is TRBJ2-7; 8 bases align to TRBD1. The CDR3 covers 16 residues. J was trimmed by 1 base and V by 0 bases; bases with no gene match: 6. The germline V gene has CDR1 SGDLS and CDR2 YYNGEE. CDR3 protein: CASSVAPTGESYEQYF. The CDR3, as DNA: TGTGCCAGCAGCGTAGCCCCGACAGGGGAATCCTACGAGCAGTACTTC.

This clone was seen only once. The chain links TRBV7-2 to TRBJ1-1; D may be TRBD1 (5 bases). The V gene lost 2 bases and the J gene lost 1 base, with 5 bases spanning the gap. CDR3 length equals 13 residues. Germline V gene data show CDR1 as SGHTA and CDR2 as FQGNSA. CDR3 sequence reads: CASSLQGNTEAFF. CDR3 coding DNA: TGTGCCAGCAGCTTACAGGGGAACACTGAAGCTTTCTTT.

The J gene is TRBJ2-7, the V gene TRBV5-1; the D gene is possibly TRBD1 (6 bases). The CDR3 is 14 amino acids. Germline CDR1 SGHRS, CDR2 YFSETQ. Trimming removed 4 bases at V and 3 bases at J, with 14 bases between. The CDR3 sequence is CASSPEQGSYEQYF. CDR3 nucleotide sequence: TGCGCCAGCAGCCCCGAACAGGGTAGCTACGAGCAGTACTTC. Supplemented by reference TRBV5-1 and TRBJ2-7, the full variable domain reads KAGVTQTPRYLIKTRGQQVTLSCSPISGHRSVSWYQQTPGQGLQFLFEYFSETQRNKGNFPGRFSGRQFSNSRSEMNVSTLELGDSALYLCASSPEQGSYEQYFGPGTRLTVT.

This clone was observed once. V and J are TRBV5-1 and TRBJ1-1, with 7 bases aligning to TRBD1. Germline CDR1 is SGHRS and CDR2 is YFSETQ. V trimming: 3 bases; J trimming: 4 bases; junction bases outside the gene matches: 12. The CDR3 contains 16 residues. As DNA, the CDR3 is TGCGCCAGCAGCTGGGGACAGTTCCTTAGTGCCACTGAAGCTTTCTTT. Translating gives CASSWGQFLSATEAFF.

J is TRBJ1-2 and V is TRBV29-1, with D possibly TRBD1 on 6 matching bases. The V gene's germline CDR1 is SQVTM and CDR2 ANQGSEA. CDR3 length: 13 residues. Trimming took 8 bases from V and 6 from J, leaving 19 bases between them. CDR3 bases: TGCAGCTCCACTTACGCGGGGGGCGATGGCTACACCTTC. It yields the protein CSSTYAGGDGYTF.